Sequencing of this T cell receptor beta chain was carried out in a study of a mutant IDH1 vaccine in newly diagnosed glioma (dated by TCRdb to the early 2020s). Background for the entire study: Across visits V03 through V10, patients got a total of eight vaccinations, given in weeks 1, 3, 5, 7, 11, 15, 19 and 23. In the chemotherapy-containing groups, vaccination started alongside temozolomide cycles, whereas in patients who had radiotherapy alone it started 4-6 weeks after radiotherapy. The roughly 30 treated patients were approximately 60% male and 37.5% female, with a mean age of roughly 42 years. Prior to enrollment, patients had been given standard therapy consisting of radiotherapy alone, temozolomide alone, or radiochemotherapy with temozolomide, with the combination given to most patients. Peripheral blood was drawn at six visits: V03 (baseline), V05, V07, V10, V12 and V13. For exploratory analyses, fewer than 30 treated patients had longitudinal TCRB deep sequencing done wherever samples were available. General conclusions and limits of the study: Immune responses induced by the vaccine were seen in approximately 93% of patients across multiple MHC alleles. PBMC samples for TCRB deep sequencing were selected based on availability. Changes in the top peripheral T cell clonotypes picked up by TCRB sequencing did not appear to be linked to pseudoprogression. The authors stated that sample limitations prevented analyses of patient blood samples from being reproduced.

The germline V gene supplies CDR1 SNHLY and CDR2 FYNNEI. V is clipped by 7 bases and J by 3 bases, and the sequence between their germline boundaries is 16 bases long. From cysteine to phenylalanine, the CDR3 is 14 amino acids long. The DNA shown is the 42-base CDR3, in frame from base 1. Worth noting for this clone: Its antigen is currently not known. Base qualities were left out, and no much larger clone turns up one base away.

The time point label here, explained by the study, means: week 23, last vaccination. Every vaccine dose consisted of 300 ug of a 20-mer mutant IDH1 peptide in Montanide, administered subcutaneously together with topical imiquimod. The donors had newly diagnosed IDH1-mutant astrocytomas of WHO grade 3 or 4 that showed loss of nuclear ATRX. The samples were drawn from NOA16, a multicentre, single-arm, open-label phase I trial in Germany that tested a mutant IDH1 peptide vaccine in humans for the first time. Genomic DNA for TCRB sequencing was extracted from EDTA blood using the DNeasy Blood and Tissue Kit. Library prep was done by the immunoSEQ multiplex PCR assay. Rearranged TCR beta chain sequences were amplified using the hsTCRB Kit according to the manufacturer's protocol. Sequencing of TCRB libraries was carried out on an Illumina MiSeq. Per the authors' processing: Demultiplexing, trimming and gene mapping were performed with the kit vendor's proprietary platform. TCRdb carries this immuneACCESS record with in-frame sequences only. Its versions omit some clonotypes, under half of them owing to an unresolved V gene in the studies checked, with the rest unexplained. V and J calls and clone size are as listed in that table; D and trimming were resolved from the DNA. Present in this sample are tens of thousands of clones, over 80% of which were seen just once. Of the sample, 1.3% to 1.5% is held by the ten largest clones.

This sample comprised PBMCs, obtained from a glioma patient whose treatment included an IDH1 peptide vaccine. This receptor chain uses TRBV2 and TRBJ2-7; the D region may be TRBD1 or TRBD2, each matching 5 bases equally. This clonotype was obtained from a man aged 35-49 years with glioma. The bases read TGTGCCAGCAACCAGGGAGTGCTAGTCTACGAGCAGTACTTC. Its translation reads: CASNQGVLVYEQYF.